The 13 T cell receptor beta chains presented below share a single source sample, sequenced in a study of T-cell memory formation after mild COVID-19. TCRdb redid the calling of the 5' RACE reads with MiXCR, one entry per CDR3 protein. The data contain 250,000 to 350,000 distinct CDR3 sequences, 13% to 15% of them singletons. The material sequenced was PBMCs or a T cell subset sorted from them (not recorded which). All receptors come from a man younger than 30 who had mild COVID-19 (a few samples of this study predate the infection). Cell type and time point are not known.

The chain has TRBV2 and TRBJ1-2, with TRBD1 as a possible D gene (5 bases). This CDR3 is 13 amino acids long. Germline V CDR1 and CDR2: SNHLY, FYNNEI. V lost 8 bases and J 8 bases, leaving 18 bases between the germline ends. The CDR3 here is CASVVGDQRGYTF. The CDR3 DNA follows: TGTGCCAGCGTCGTGGGGGACCAAAGAGGCTACACCTTC.

The chain combines TRBV30 with TRBJ2-5, with TRBD1 matching 8 bases. The CDR3 runs to 13 residues. V lost 0 bases, J lost 4 bases, and 1 base stayed unmatched. Germline CDR1 is GTSNPN and CDR2 is SVGIG (reference sequence). DNA for the CDR3: TGTGCCTGGAGTGTAGGACAGGGAGAGACCCAGTACTTC. Translated: CAWSVGQGETQYF.

This clonotype was seen more than once but under ten times. V usage is TRBV6-2 or TRBV6-3 and J usage is TRBJ1-1, with D unclear. Germline V gene data show CDR1 as MNHEY and CDR2 as SVGEGT. The V end lost 4 bases, the J end lost 8 bases, and 11 bases lay between the germline ends. The CDR3 extends over 12 amino acids. The CDR3 DNA reads as TGTGCCAGCAGTTCCCCCGGCCTGGAAGCTTTCTTT. Its protein product is CASSSPGLEAFF.

This clonotype was seen a handful of times. This chain uses TRBV7-2 with TRBJ1-2; D is undetermined. Germline V CDR1 and CDR2: SGHTA, FQGNSA. V lost 2 bases to trimming and J lost 5 bases, with 9 bases between them. CDR3 length: 13 residues. CDR3 coding DNA: TGTGCCAGCAGCTTACTCCAGATTTATGGCTACACCTTC. Its protein is CASSLLQIYGYTF.

This clonotype has a handful of counts. The chain employs TRBV29-1 and TRBJ2-2; D gene unclear. The CDR3 runs 11 residues. Germline V lookup: CDR1 SQVTM, CDR2 ANQGSEA. Trimming took off 7 bases at V and 3 bases at J, with 6 bases between the two ends. CDR3 nucleotide sequence: TGCAGCGGAACATACACCGGGGAGCTGTTTTTT. Translation: CSGTYTGELFF.

This rearrangement joins TRBV7-6 to TRBJ2-5; D unresolved. V was clipped by 2 bases and J by 2 bases, with 15 bases between them. This CDR3 contains 16 residues. Germline-derived CDR1 and CDR2 are SGHVS and FNYEAQ. For the CDR3, the DNA is TGTGCCAGCAGCTTATCGCCAGTCGGATCTCAAGAGACCCAGTACTTC. Translation gives CASSLSPVGSQETQYF.

The chain uses TRBV4-1 and TRBJ2-5; 8 bases align to TRBD1. CDR3 length: 15 amino acids. Looked up from germline, CDR1 is MGHRA and CDR2 is YSYEKL. The V gene end was trimmed by 4 bases and the J gene end by 5 bases; junction bases not matched to a gene: 9. CDR3 in amino acids: CASSRRTGLRETQYF. The CDR3 DNA follows: TGCGCCAGCAGCCGCAGGACAGGGTTGAGGGAGACCCAGTACTTC.

This clonotype occurred many times. This sequence joins TRBV25-1 and TRBJ2-2; unclear D gene. The CDR3 is 11 residues long. Germline V CDR1 and CDR2: MGHDK, SYGVNS. V lost 10 bases to trimming and J lost 7 bases, with 10 bases between them. Here the CDR3 DNA reads TGTGCCACATTTGGCATCGGGGAGCTGTTTTTT. It encodes CATFGIGELFF.

This clonotype has just a few counts. The chain recombines TRBV19 with TRBJ1-1; maybe TRBD1 (5 bases). V lost 3 bases and J 1 base, leaving 6 bases between the germline ends. This CDR3 has 13 residues. Germline V gene lookup returns CDR1 LNHDA and CDR2 SQIVND (reference sequence). CDR3 amino acids: CASSIGGNTEAFF. CDR3 bases: TGTGCCAGTAGTATCGGGGGGAACACTGAAGCTTTCTTT.

A few counts support this clonotype. The CDR3 reads CASTSRMRGLGGELFF. DNA for the CDR3: TGTGCCAGCACTTCCCGGATGAGGGGACTTGGCGGGGAGCTGTTTTTT. V usage is TRBV27 and J usage is TRBJ2-2; tentative D call: TRBD2 (6 bases). V lost 7 bases, J lost 7 bases, and 22 bases lay in between. Germline CDR1 is MNHEY and CDR2 is SMNVEV (reference sequence). There are 16 residues in the CDR3.

This clonotype was seen repeatedly, ten times or more. The chain joins TRBV7-6 to TRBJ1-3; D is ambiguous. Between the trimmed V and J ends, which lost 6 bases and 4 bases, there was a span of 13 bases. CDR3 length: 14 amino acids. CDR1 SGHVS and CDR2 FNYEAQ come from the germline V gene. The CDR3 here is CASSLSGAGNTIYF. The CDR3 DNA is TGTGCCAGCAGTCTGTCCGGCGCCGGAAACACCATATATTTT.

This clonotype has a count of ten or more. CDR3 region: CASSLAGTSQETQYF. CDR3 sequence (DNA): TGCGCCAGCAGCTTGGCGGGGACGTCCCAAGAGACCCAGTACTTC. The chain recombines TRBV5-1 with TRBJ2-5; TRBD1 or TRBD2 may be the D gene (5 bases each). There are 15 residues in the CDR3. V dropped 0 bases and J dropped 1 base, with 10 bases sitting between them. Germline V gives CDR1 SGHRS, CDR2 YFSETQ.

This clonotype appeared a few times. This rearrangement joins TRBV7-2 to TRBJ1-2; a weak D match, TRBD1 (5 bases). The CDR3 loop spans 14 amino acids. V was pared by 1 base and J by 8 bases, with 14 bases between. The germline V gene has CDR1 SGHTA and CDR2 FQGNSA. The CDR3 DNA reads TGTGCCAGCAGCTTAGGAACCAGGGTAGGAGGCTACACCTTC. Its translation: CASSLGTRVGGYTF.